The TCR beta chain under discussion was sequenced for a study of control samples from healthy donors and cancer patients. Clones were read by immunoSEQ multiplex PCR, and TCRdb kept only the in-frame ones, dropping some. The sample shows roughly 120,000 clones, approximately 90% of them seen only once. This clone has only one observation. Per the germline V gene, CDR1 is KGHSH and CDR2 is LQKENI. V was clipped by 4 bases and J by 3 bases; unmatched bases: 0. This CDR3 contains 13 residues. Sample: blood. The gene calls are TRBV18 and TRBJ2-5, with 9 bases identical to TRBD1. This TCR was sampled from a woman younger than 35 in good health. The CDR3 loop is CASSRDREETQYF. The CDR3 nucleotides are TGTGCCAGCTCACGGGACAGGGAAGAGACCCAGTACTTC.